These T cell receptor beta chains were read from a single sample in a study of blood T cell repertoires in COVID-19. Generated by immunoSEQ multiplex PCR, the TCRdb table keeps only in-frame clones and is missing some. The sample includes about 260,000 clones, roughly 79% of them seen just once. Source material: peripheral blood. The receptors were gathered from a woman over 75 with acute or convalescent COVID-19. The CDR3 runs from the conserved cysteine through the conserved F or W. The D gene is left open where the match is weak. Part of the rows lack a size; the others show once, few, many or a class for expanded clones.

TRBJ2-3,TRBD1,TRBV5-1,NA,TGCGCCAGCAGCTTGGGGGGACAGGGGCCCGTTCGGTCAGATACGCAGTATTTT,CASSLGGQGPVRSDTQYF
TRBJ2-1,TRBD2,TRBV4-1,NA,TGCGCCAGCAGTCAAGATATTAATCGACTAGCGGGAAAGGAGCAGTTCTTC,CASSQDINRLAGKEQFF
TRBJ2-1,TRBD2,TRBV4-1,NA,TGCGCCAGCAGCCTAATATCCGGGACTACCCTTAATGAGCAGTTCTTC,CASSLISGTTLNEQFF
TRBJ1-3,NA,TRBV2,NA,TGTGCCAGCAGATTACAGGGACATACTGGAAACACCATATATTTT,CASRLQGHTGNTIYF
TRBJ2-3,TRBD2,TRBV3-1/TRBV3-2,NA,TGTGCCAGCAGCCGAGAAGCGGGAGTAGGGACAGATACGCAGTATTTT,CASSREAGVGTDTQYF
TRBJ1-1,NA,TRBV5-1,NA,TGCGCCAGCAGCTTGGCCGCGGGGGCCGGCACTGAAGCTTTCTTT,CASSLAAGAGTEAFF
TRBJ1-6,TRBD1,TRBV6-5,NA,TGTGCCAGCAGTTACTCGACAGGGGGAAATTCACCCCTCCACTTT,CASSYSTGGNSPLHF
TRBJ1-1,TRBD1,TRBV5-1,NA,TGCGCCAGCAGCCGCGGGGGACAGGCGAACACTGAAGCTTTCTTT,CASSRGGQANTEAFF
TRBJ2-3,TRBD2,TRBV25-1,NA,TGTGCCAGCAGTGAAAACTATAGCGGGAGACGGACAGATACGCAGTATTTT,CASSENYSGRRTDTQYF
TRBJ1-1,NA,TRBV30,NA,TGTGCCTGGAGGGAGGACAGCCACACTGAAGCTTTCTTT,CAWREDSHTEAFF
TRBJ1-4,TRBD1,TRBV19,NA,TGTGCCAGTAGTATCCTGGGACAGCAAGAAAAACTGTTTTTT,CASSILGQQEKLFF
TRBJ2-7,TRBD1,TRBV28,NA,TGTGCCAGCAACAGGGGGAATGGTCACGAGCAGTACTTC,CASNRGNGHEQYF
TRBJ1-2,TRBD1,TRBV4-3,NA,TGCGCCAGCAGCCAAGGGGGACAGGGAAGTCGTGGCTACACCTTC,CASSQGGQGSRGYTF
TRBJ1-1,NA,TRBV11-1,once,TGTGCCAGCAGCAAAGGGAACTTCAAGGGGAAAACTGAAGCTTTCTTT,CASSKGNFKGKTEAFF
TRBJ2-1,TRBD1,TRBV7-7,NA,TGTGCCAGCAGCCCCGGACAGGGGGGTAACAATGAGCAGTTCTTC,CASSPGQGGNNEQFF
TRBJ2-1,TRBD2,TRBV18,NA,TGTGCCAGCTCAAACAGGGGAGGATTGTCTAGCGGGAGGGGCTACAATGAGCAGTTCTTC,CASSNRGGLSSGRGYNEQFF
TRBJ1-3,TRBD1,TRBV28,NA,TGTGCCAGCAAAGGGACAGGGCCCCTTCCAGGAAACACCATATATTTT,CASKGTGPLPGNTIYF
TRBJ2-3,NA,TRBV12-5,NA,TGTGCTAGTGGCCTGAAAAGGGGGATAGAAGATACGCAGTATTTT,CASGLKRGIEDTQYF
TRBJ1-2,NA,TRBV18,NA,TGTGCCAGCTCACCAATGACTGGGGGCAGGGCCGACTATGGCTACACCTTC,CASSPMTGGRADYGYTF
TRBJ1-5,NA,TRBV10-3,NA,TGTGCCATCAGTGGCAGCGGGGATAGCAATCAGCCCCAGCATTTT,CAISGSGDSNQPQHF
TRBJ2-1,NA,TRBV7-9,NA,TGTGCCAGCAGCTTAGGAAGGGACACCGGGTATGAGCAGTTCTTC,CASSLGRDTGYEQFF
TRBJ2-7,NA,TRBV7-8,NA,TGTGCCAGCAGCTTAGTAGTAGTCCACGAGCAGTACTTC,CASSLVVVHEQYF
TRBJ2-3,TRBD2,TRBV7-3,NA,TGTGCCAGCAGCCCAAGCGGGGGAGACACAGATACGCAGTGTTTT,CASSPSGGDTDTQCF
TRBJ1-2,TRBD1,TRBV7-8,NA,TGTGCCAGCAGCTTGGACAGGGGGCTCAGTGGCTACACCTTC,CASSLDRGLSGYTF
TRBJ2-7,NA,TRBV5-3,NA,TGTGCCAGAAGCTTGTGGTGGCTTCTCATCAGCGAGCAGTACTTC,CARSLWWLLISEQYF
TRBJ2-7,NA,TRBV5-1,NA,TGCGCCAGCAGCTCGTCAACTAGTCTCTACGAGCAGTACTTC,CASSSSTSLYEQYF
TRBJ1-2,TRBD1,TRBV10-3,few,TGTGCCACCACGGACAGGGGATATGGCTACACCTTC,CATTDRGYGYTF
TRBJ2-3,TRBD2,TRBV9,NA,TGTGCCAGCAGCCACCGGCGGGGGGGCGGCACAGATACGCAGTATTTT,CASSHRRGGGTDTQYF
TRBJ1-5,NA,TRBV4-3,few,TGCGCCAGCAGCCAAGGTCTGAGCAATCAGCCCCAGCATTTT,CASSQGLSNQPQHF
TRBJ2-1,TRBD2,TRBV28,NA,TGTGCCAGCAGCCAAGGGACTAGCCGTTGGAATGAGCAGTTCTTC,CASSQGTSRWNEQFF
TRBJ2-1,NA,TRBV20-1,NA,TGCAGTGCCACCCACCCTCGGGAGCAGTTCTTC,CSATHPREQFF
TRBJ2-7,TRBD1,TRBV5-1,NA,TGCGCCAGCAGCGGAGGACAGGGCTCGCTATCCTACGAGCAGTACTTC,CASSGGQGSLSYEQYF
TRBJ1-2,NA,TRBV19,NA,TGTGCCAGTAGGATCGGACAGAGCTATGGCTACACCTTC,CASRIGQSYGYTF
TRBJ2-4,TRBD1,TRBV9,NA,TGTGCCAGCAGCGTTGGGACAGGGTGGGACATTCAGTACTTC,CASSVGTGWDIQYF
TRBJ2-5,NA,TRBV2,once,TGTGCCAGCAGTTACCGGACTAACCAAGAGACCCAGTACTTC,CASSYRTNQETQYF
TRBJ2-1,TRBD2,TRBV6-5,NA,TGTGCCAGCAGTACTAGCGGGAGGATGGATGAGCAGTTCTTC,CASSTSGRMDEQFF
TRBJ2-7,NA,TRBV30,NA,TGTGCCTGGAGTGGGGATGCCCCTGACACCCCTGGCGGGTTCTACGAGCAGTACTTC,CAWSGDAPDTPGGFYEQYF
TRBJ1-5,NA,TRBV9,few,TGTGCCAGCAGCGGAAACCAGGGGATCGGTGGACAGCCCCAGCATTTT,CASSGNQGIGGQPQHF
TRBJ2-7,TRBD1,TRBV4-2,NA,TGTGCCAGCAGCCAAGGTGACAGGGACTACGAGCAGTACTTC,CASSQGDRDYEQYF
TRBJ1-2,TRBD1,TRBV6-5,NA,TGTGCCAGCAGACAAAGGGACAGGGGAGAATATGGCTACACCTTC,CASRQRDRGEYGYTF
TRBJ1-1,NA,TRBV3-1/TRBV3-2,NA,TGTGCCAGCAGCCACAGATCACAGGGATGGAGAAACACTGAAGCTTTCTTT,CASSHRSQGWRNTEAFF
TRBJ2-1,TRBD2,TRBV4-1,NA,TGCGCCAGCAGCCAAGATCTTACACTAGCGGGAGAGTACAATGAGCAGTTCTTC,CASSQDLTLAGEYNEQFF
TRBJ2-1,NA,TRBV6-6,once,TGTGCCAGCAGGAAAGCTAGCTCCTACAATGAGCAGTTCTTC,CASRKASSYNEQFF
TRBJ1-3,TRBD1,TRBV5-4,NA,TGTGCCAGCAGCCCGGACAGGGCTGGAAACACCATATATTTT,CASSPDRAGNTIYF
TRBJ1-2,TRBD1,TRBV28,NA,TGTGCCAGCAGTTCGCCGGGACAGGTCTGGGTGGCTGGCTACACCTTC,CASSSPGQVWVAGYTF
TRBJ1-1,NA,TRBV5-1,once,TGCGCCAGCAGCTTGAAGGTAATAGCGTCGAACACTGAAGCTTTCTTT,CASSLKVIASNTEAFF
TRBJ1-1,NA,TRBV27,once,TGTGCCAGCAGAAAAGGGAGTCGGACTGAAGCTTTCTTT,CASRKGSRTEAFF
TRBJ2-5,NA,TRBV28,NA,TGTGCCAGCAGTTTTTGGCTGCACCAAGAGACCCAGTACTTC,CASSFWLHQETQYF
TRBJ2-7,TRBD1,TRBV10-3,few,TGTGCCATCACACCGACAGGGGGGGGCTACGAGCAGTACTTC,CAITPTGGGYEQYF
TRBJ1-2,TRBD1,TRBV10-3,NA,TGTGCCATCAGTGAGGTCGGACAGGCTGGCTACACCTTC,CAISEVGQAGYTF
TRBJ2-1,NA,TRBV5-4,NA,TGTGCCAGCAGCTTCATGGGGCCCTACAATGAGCAGTTCTTC,CASSFMGPYNEQFF
TRBJ1-4,NA,TRBV2,NA,TGTGCCAGCAGTGAAGAGGAGGACGGACCAACTAATGAAAAACTGTTTTTT,CASSEEEDGPTNEKLFF
TRBJ2-2,TRBD2,TRBV5-5,NA,TGTGCCAGCAGCCCTAGACTAGCGGGGTCGTCCGGGGAGCTGTTTTTT,CASSPRLAGSSGELFF
TRBJ1-4,NA,TRBV27,once,TGTGCCAGCAGTTTATACTTCAGGGCTGGTAATGAAAAACTGTTTTTT,CASSLYFRAGNEKLFF
TRBJ1-6,NA,TRBV6-5,many,TGTGCCAGTACACCTTTCTTTTCAGGGAATTCACCCCTCCACTTT,CASTPFFSGNSPLHF
TRBJ1-5,NA,TRBV2,NA,TGTGCCAGCAATCGACAGTTTAGCAATCAGCCCCAGCATTTT,CASNRQFSNQPQHF
TRBJ1-1,NA,TRBV6-5,NA,TGTGCCAGCAGTTACGAGGGTCTGATGAACACTGAAGCTTTCTTT,CASSYEGLMNTEAFF
TRBJ1-2,NA,TRBV20-1,NA,TGCAGTGCTAGTTTTTCGGGAGGAGGGGGCTATGGCTACACCTTC,CSASFSGGGGYGYTF